This T cell receptor (beta chain) was obtained from a study of yellow fever vaccine responses in identical twins. Study-wide points: Twins' vaccine T cell responses were reported to seem partly convergent and partly personalized.

TCRdb processed the RT-PCR reads anew with MiXCR; each CDR3 protein has one entry. The data show 20,000 or so distinct CDR3 sequences, roughly 72% seen once. Worth noting for this clonotype: Its antigen remains unknown.

The germline V and J ends were trimmed by 5 bases and 7 bases, with 12 bases remaining between them. Germline V gene lookup returns CDR1 LNHDA and CDR2 SQIVND (reference sequence). CDR3 length: 13 amino acids. This clonotype was obtained from a woman aged 18-29 years who received the yellow fever vaccine. This chain joins TRBV19 and TRBJ1-5; maybe TRBD1 (6 bases). This specimen consisted of T cells from blood (PBMCs), unsorted or a sorted subset (not recorded which), obtained before or after yellow fever vaccination (not recorded which). The CDR3 protein is CASSYRDGQPQHF. CDR3 nucleotide sequence: TGTGCCAGTAGTTACAGGGACGGCCAGCCCCAGCATTTT.